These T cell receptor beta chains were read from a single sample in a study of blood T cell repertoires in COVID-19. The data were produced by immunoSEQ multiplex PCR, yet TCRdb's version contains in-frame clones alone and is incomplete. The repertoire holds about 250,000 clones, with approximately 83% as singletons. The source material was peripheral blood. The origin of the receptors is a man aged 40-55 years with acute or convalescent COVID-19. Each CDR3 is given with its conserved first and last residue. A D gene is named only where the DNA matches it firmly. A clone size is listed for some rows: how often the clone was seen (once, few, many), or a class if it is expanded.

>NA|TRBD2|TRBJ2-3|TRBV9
TGTGCCAGCAGCCGGACTAGCGGGAGAGATACGCAGTATTTT
CASSRTSGRDTQYF
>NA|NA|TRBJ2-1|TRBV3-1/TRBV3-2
TGTGCCAGCAGCCTGAGAAGCTCCTACAATGAGCAGTTCTTC
CASSLRSSYNEQFF
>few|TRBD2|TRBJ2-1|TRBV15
TGTGCCACCGTTTTGGGGACTAGCGGAGACAATGAGCAGTTCTTC
CATVLGTSGDNEQFF
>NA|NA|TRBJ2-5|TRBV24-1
TGTGCCACCAGTGAGTCAGGGGAGACCCAGTACTTC
CATSESGETQYF
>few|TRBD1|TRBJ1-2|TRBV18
TGTGCCAGCTCACCTACCGGGACAGCTAACTATGGCTACACCTTC
CASSPTGTANYGYTF
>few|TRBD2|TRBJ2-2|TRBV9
TGTGCCAGCAGCGTAGGGCTAGCGGGATATTCCGGCACCGGGGAGCTGTTTTTT
CASSVGLAGYSGTGELFF
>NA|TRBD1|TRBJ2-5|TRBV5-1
TGCGCCAGCAGCTCGCTCCCCCATGCAGGGGGTCTCTCAGAGACCCAGTACTTC
CASSSLPHAGGLSETQYF
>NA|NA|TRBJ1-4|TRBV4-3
TGCGCCAGCAGCCAAGATCTCCGCTATAATGAAAAACTGTTTTTT
CASSQDLRYNEKLFF
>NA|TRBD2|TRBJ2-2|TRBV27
TGTGCCAGCAGTTTATTGGCGGGGGGCCTTACCGGGGAGCTGTTTTTT
CASSLLAGGLTGELFF
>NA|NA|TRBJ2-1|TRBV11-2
TGTGCCAGCAGGAGATTGGGGGAGGTAGTACATGAGCAGTTCTTC
CASRRLGEVVHEQFF
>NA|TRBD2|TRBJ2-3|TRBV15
TGTGCCACCAGCAGAGATCGGAGTAGCGGGAGTGATACGCAGTATTTT
CATSRDRSSGSDTQYF
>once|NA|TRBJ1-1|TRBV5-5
TGTGCCAGCAGCACCGAGGACAGCCGAAAAGCTTTCTTT
CASSTEDSRKAFF
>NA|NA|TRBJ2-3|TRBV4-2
TGTGCCAGCAGCCTAGACAGGAGCACAGATACGCAGTATTTT
CASSLDRSTDTQYF
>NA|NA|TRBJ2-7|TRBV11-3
TGTGCCAGCAGCTTAGGGCCCTCTTACGAGCAGTACTTC
CASSLGPSYEQYF
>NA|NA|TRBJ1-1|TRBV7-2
TGTGCCAGCAGCGGTAACTGGGGGGACACTGAAGCTTTCTTT
CASSGNWGDTEAFF
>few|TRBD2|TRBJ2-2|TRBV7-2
TGTGCCAGCAGCTTAGGTCGCGGGAGGGCCGGGGAGCTGTTTTTT
CASSLGRGRAGELFF
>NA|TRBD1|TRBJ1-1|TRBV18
TGTGCCAGCTCGCCTACTTTGACAGGGGGTACTGAAGCTTTCTTT
CASSPTLTGGTEAFF
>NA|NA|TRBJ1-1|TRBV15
TGTGCCACCAGCACCCGACAGACCATCACTGAAGCTTTCTTT
CATSTRQTITEAFF
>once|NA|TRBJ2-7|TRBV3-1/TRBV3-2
TGTGCCAGCAGCCATAGCTACAGGGTCTACGAGCAGTACTTC
CASSHSYRVYEQYF
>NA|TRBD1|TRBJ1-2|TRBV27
TGTGCCAGCAGTATCTCGAGACAGGGTACATTGGGCTACACCTTC
CASSISRQGTLGYTF
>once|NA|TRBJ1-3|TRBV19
TGTGCCAGTACCGACTTGAGGGCAGCAAGCTCTGGAAACACCATATATTTT
CASTDLRAASSGNTIYF
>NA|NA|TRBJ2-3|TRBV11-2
TGTGCCAGCAGCTTCCGGGATACGCAGTATTTT
CASSFRDTQYF
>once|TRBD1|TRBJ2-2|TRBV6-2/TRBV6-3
TGTGCCAGCAGTTTCGGACAGGGGGCCGGCACCGGGGAGCTGTTTTTT
CASSFGQGAGTGELFF
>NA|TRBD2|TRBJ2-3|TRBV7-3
TGTGCCAGCAGCCGGACTAGCGGGAGCATGGATACGCAGTATTTT
CASSRTSGSMDTQYF
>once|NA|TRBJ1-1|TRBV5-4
TGTGCCAGCAGCCGGGAAGGAGAAGCTTTCTTT
CASSREGEAFF
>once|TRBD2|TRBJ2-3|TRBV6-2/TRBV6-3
TGTGCCAGCAGTTGGACTAGCGGGAAAGCAGATACGCAGTATTTT
CASSWTSGKADTQYF
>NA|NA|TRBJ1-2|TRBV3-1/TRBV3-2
TGTGCCAGCAGCCAAGCGGTTTCGGGGGGCTACACCTTC
CASSQAVSGGYTF
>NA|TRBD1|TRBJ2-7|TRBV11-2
TGTGCCAGCAGCTTAACAGGGGCCCACTACGAGCAGTACTTC
CASSLTGAHYEQYF
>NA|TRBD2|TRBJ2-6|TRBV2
TGTGCCAGTTCTAGCGGGAGGTCTGGGGCCAACGTCCTGACTTTC
CASSSGRSGANVLTF
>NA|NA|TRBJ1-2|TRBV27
TGTGCCAGCAGTTTCTTCCCGGGACTGGATCACTATGGCTACACCTTC
CASSFFPGLDHYGYTF
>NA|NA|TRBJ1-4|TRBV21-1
TGTGCCAGCATTGAAGGGGTAACCGAAAAACTGTTTTTT
CASIEGVTEKLFF
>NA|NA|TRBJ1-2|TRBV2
TGTGCCAGCAGTGAAGAGGCGGGGGCCCATAACTATGGCTACACCTTC
CASSEEAGAHNYGYTF
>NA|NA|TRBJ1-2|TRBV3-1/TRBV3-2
TGTGCCAGCAGCCAAGGACCCCAGGGGAGCTACACCTTC
CASSQGPQGSYTF
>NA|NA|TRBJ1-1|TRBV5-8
TGTGCCAGCAGCTTGGGGCGGGCGACTGAAGCTTTCTTT
CASSLGRATEAFF
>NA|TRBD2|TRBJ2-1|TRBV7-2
TGTGCCAGCAGCTTAGGGGGACTAGCTGCAACCTACAATGAGCAGTTCTTC
CASSLGGLAATYNEQFF
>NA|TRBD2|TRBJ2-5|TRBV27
TGTGCCAGCAACCCCGGGGGGGTGAGGTCCGAGACCCAGTACTTC
CASNPGGVRSETQYF
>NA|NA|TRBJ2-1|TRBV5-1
TGCGCCAGCAGCACTAGCTCCTACAATGAGCAGTTCTTC
CASSTSSYNEQFF
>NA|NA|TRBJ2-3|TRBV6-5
TGTGCCAGCAGTCAGCAGGGGATCGTGGCAGATACGCAGTATTTT
CASSQQGIVADTQYF
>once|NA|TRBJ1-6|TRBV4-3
TGCGCCAGCAGCCAAGACCCAGGGGCTAATTCACCCCTCCACTTT
CASSQDPGANSPLHF
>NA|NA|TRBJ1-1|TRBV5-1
TGCGCCAGCAGCTTAGCTTCAGGGACTGAAGCTTTCTTT
CASSLASGTEAFF
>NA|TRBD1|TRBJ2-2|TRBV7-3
TGTGCCAGCAGCTACGACAGGGTTGGAATTGGCGGGGAGCTGTTTTTT
CASSYDRVGIGGELFF